These T cell receptor beta chains were read from a single sample in a study of T cell responses to AZD1222 COVID-19 vaccine. Sequencing was performed with immunoSEQ multiplex PCR; in TCRdb, only in-frame clones are kept and a portion is missing. The sample shows more than 95,000 clones, 82% of them seen only once. The sequencing here drew on peripheral blood, taken on day 0 of AZD1222 vaccination. These TCRs come from an adult in good health. CDR3s include the opening cysteine and the closing phenylalanine or tryptophan. The D gene is left open where the match is weak.

v_call	j_call	d_call	cdr3_aa
TRBV9	TRBJ1-2	.	CASSVGWGINYGYTF
TRBV19	TRBJ1-2	.	CASSMRVPNYGYTF
TRBV7-6	TRBJ2-1	TRBD1	CASSLGSQGARNEQFF
TRBV12-3/TRBV12-4	TRBJ2-7	.	CASSLLRVEQYF
TRBV5-1	TRBJ1-4	.	CASSLGDFALGEKLFF
TRBV18	TRBJ2-1	TRBD1	CASSPGTGGYNEQFF
TRBV5-4	TRBJ1-2	.	CASSQRQGPFAYNYGYTF
TRBV5-1	TRBJ2-3	.	CASNGATDTQYF
TRBV19	TRBJ1-2	TRBD1	CASHRDRGRSGYTF
TRBV2	TRBJ1-1	.	CASSEGWSSEAFF
TRBV7-9	TRBJ1-2	.	CASKGSGYTF
TRBV4-1	TRBJ1-2	.	CASSLNEYGYTF
TRBV5-4	TRBJ2-7	TRBD2	CASSFTGTSRFEQYF
TRBV18	TRBJ1-1	.	CASSPGGRNTEAFF
TRBV5-6	TRBJ1-2	.	CASSGIQGIGYGYTF
TRBV7-9	TRBJ2-7	TRBD1	CASSYRQGDEQYF
TRBV5-4	TRBJ1-4	.	CASRPDSTTNEKLFF
TRBV7-9	TRBJ2-3	TRBD2	CASSLARTSEGDTQYF
TRBV6-5	TRBJ1-2	.	CASRIDKSYGYTF
TRBV18	TRBJ1-5	.	CASSPRVNQPQHF
TRBV3-1/TRBV3-2	TRBJ2-1	TRBD2	CASSRTSGGFSEQFF
TRBV9	TRBJ1-1	TRBD1	CASSASRDRGRGTEAFF
TRBV3-1/TRBV3-2	TRBJ1-1	.	CASSQDWANTEAFF
TRBV29-1	TRBJ1-2	TRBD1	CSVTFTGGGEYGYTF
TRBV30	TRBJ1-3	.	CAWTTSGNTIYF
TRBV27	TRBJ1-2	.	CASSLTPNYGYTF
TRBV5-1	TRBJ2-7	.	CASSPGTLSYEQYF
TRBV5-1	TRBJ1-5	.	CASSLTGVREGAQHF
TRBV29-1	TRBJ2-7	TRBD1	CSVEDPRTGGNEQYF
TRBV27	TRBJ1-5	.	CASSSDMGGRNQPQHF
TRBV11-3	TRBJ2-1	.	CASSPSSGWRYNEQFF
TRBV7-2	TRBJ2-1	.	CASSGKSSSYNEQFF
TRBV9	TRBJ1-3	.	CASSVGGPGNTIYF
TRBV10-1	TRBJ1-1	.	CASSEVNTEAFF
TRBV6-2/TRBV6-3	TRBJ2-7	.	CASSSTEGRTSYEQYF
TRBV10-1	TRBJ1-4	.	CASSEYGTREKLFF
TRBV4-1	TRBJ1-1	TRBD1	CASSHRTLGTGANTEAFF
TRBV6-5	TRBJ1-1	TRBD1	CASSYGTGANTEAFF
TRBV19	TRBJ1-4	.	CASSIFGTTNEKLFF
TRBV7-3	TRBJ2-1	TRBD2	CASSPGASGGYNEQFF
TRBV6-6	TRBJ2-5	TRBD2	CASSYEGLAVRETQYF